This TCR beta chain derives from a study of T cells in Graves' hyperthyroidism and ophthalmopathy. For the study at large: Blood from the periphery was taken at initial diagnosis, before any treatment.

Clinical symptoms, serum thyroxine and TRAb, thyroid ultrasound and orbital computed tomography together formed the diagnostic basis. Each 10 ml fresh peripheral blood draw supplied the PBMCs. Using RNA transcripts as the source, TCR beta CDR3 regions were amplified. The TCR CDR3 first-round RT-PCR relied on the HTBI primer set. TCRdb processed the multiplex PCR reads anew with MiXCR; each CDR3 protein has one entry. The sample gives some 370,000 distinct CDR3 sequences, about 15% of which show up once; approximately 30% is in the top ten. Germline V gene sequence: CDR1 MDHEN, CDR2 SYDVKM. The CDR3 is made up of 16 amino acids. After removal of 5 bases from V and 1 base from J, the junction contained 8 bases not matched to a gene. Findings of the study overall: Ophthalmopathy stood apart from stable hyperthyroidism in a 13 V-J model.

This clonotype was seen at least ten times. Antigen: not known. This sequence originates from a woman in her twenties or thirties with Graves' hyperthyroidism that later progressed to Graves' ophthalmopathy. The sample comprised blood. The chain recombines TRBV28 with TRBJ2-3, with 8 bases lining up with TRBD2. In DNA, the CDR3 is TGTGCCAGCAGTGGGGCTAGCGGGTTTGGCACAGATACGCAGTATTTT. It translates to CASSGASGFGTDTQYF.